Presented here are 20 T cell receptor beta chains from one specimen sequenced in a study of T cell repertoires in ileal Crohn's disease. Time point here: neoterminal ileum biopsy at postoperative endoscopy, about 6 months after surgery. Sequencing used immunoSEQ multiplex PCR; TCRdb keeps in-frame clones, though not all of them. The profile shows about 12,000 clones, 75% to 90% of them singletons. Source material: ileal tissue. These receptors were taken from an adult with Crohn's disease.

The V call is TRBV28, the J call TRBJ1-1; the D is unclear. V lost 1 base to trimming and J lost 1 base, with 7 bases between them. Germline CDR1 reads MDHEN; CDR2 reads SYDVKM. This CDR3 spans 14 amino acids. CDR3 region: CASSLLDGNTEAFF. The CDR3 DNA is TGTGCCAGCAGTTTATTAGATGGGAACACTGAAGCTTTCTTT.

This clone counts as medium-sized (0.01 to 0.1%). The V and J genes are TRBV18 and TRBJ1-3; weak D call: TRBD1 (6 bases). The ends were cut back, 3 bases at V and 4 bases at J, with 10 bases in the middle. CDR3 length: 14 residues. Germline V gives CDR1 KGHSH, CDR2 LQKENI. The CDR3 DNA reads TGTGCCAGCTCACCGACAGGCGCGGGAAACACCATATATTTT. It is translated as CASSPTGAGNTIYF.

This chain joins TRBV10-3 and TRBJ2-1; TRBD2 matches at 7 bases. This CDR3 spans 13 amino acids. Germline lookup yields CDR1 ENHRY and CDR2 SYGVKD. The V and J ends lost 8 bases and 3 bases, in that order; junction bases with no gene match: 4. Written as DNA, the CDR3 is TGTGCCATCGGGGGGGAATTCTACAATGAGCAGTTCTTC. Translation: CAIGGEFYNEQFF.

The chain recombines TRBV18 with TRBJ2-2; D may be TRBD2 (5 bases). The CDR3 has 16 residues. Germline-derived CDR1 and CDR2 are KGHSH and LQKENI. V gave up 6 bases and J gave up 0 bases, with 14 bases separating them. The chain's CDR3 is CASSELGIANTGELFF. The CDR3, as DNA: TGTGCCAGCTCCGAACTAGGCATTGCGAACACCGGGGAGCTGTTTTTT.

V gene TRBV6-5 combines with J gene TRBJ2-7; 9 bases agree with TRBD2. V lost 2 bases to trimming and J lost 7 bases; unmatched junction nucleotides: 12. The CDR3 has 16 residues. Germline V lookup: CDR1 MNHEY, CDR2 SVGAGI. The CDR3 spells CASSYKDRREGQEQYF. CDR3 DNA: TGTGCCAGCAGTTACAAGGATCGGCGGGAGGGCCAGGAGCAGTACTTC.

V is TRBV15 and J is TRBJ2-1, with 8 bases lining up with TRBD1. This CDR3 region has 15 residues. With V trimmed by 3 bases and J by 2 bases, 3 bases remained unmatched. CDR1 and CDR2 (germline): LNHNV, YYDKDF (reference sequence). CDR3 sequence (DNA): TGTGCCACCAGCAGGGACAGGGTTGCCTACAATGAGCAGTTCTTC. Its translation: CATSRDRVAYNEQFF.

V gene TRBV10-3 combines with J gene TRBJ2-5; 8 nucleotides align to TRBD1. V lost 4 bases to trimming and J lost 4 bases; unmatched junction nucleotides: 5. Germline CDR1 ENHRY, CDR2 SYGVKD. The CDR3 has 14 amino acids. CDR3 sequence reads: CAISGRGRGETQYF. CDR3 DNA: TGTGCCATCAGTGGCAGGGGGCGGGGAGAGACCCAGTACTTC.

The V and J genes are TRBV25-1 and TRBJ1-3; no reliable D call. The ends were cut back, 1 base at V and 2 bases at J, with 9 bases in the middle. Germline values: CDR1 MGHDK, CDR2 SYGVNS. This CDR3 spans 15 amino acids. The CDR3 nucleotides read TGTGCCAGCAGTGAATCGGAGGTCCCTGGAAACACCATATATTTT. Translation gives CASSESEVPGNTIYF.

The CDR3 is CASSLDRGPSYEQYF. CDR3 nucleotide sequence: TGTGCCAGCAGCTTGGATCGCGGGCCTTCCTACGAGCAGTACTTC. V gene TRBV5-4 combines with J gene TRBJ2-7, with D tentatively TRBD2 (5 bases). In germline, CDR1 is SGHNT, CDR2 YYREEE (reference sequence). Trimming left V 0 bases short and J 1 base short, with 11 bases between. This CDR3 contains 15 residues.

This rearrangement joins TRBV28 to TRBJ2-2; a possible D gene is TRBD2 (7 bases). The CDR3 consists of 15 residues. Germline loops: CDR1 MDHEN, CDR2 SYDVKM. Trimming removed 2 bases from V and 3 bases from J, with 10 bases in between. CDR3 residues: CASSLAGADTGELFF. CDR3 nucleotide sequence: TGTGCCAGCAGTTTAGCGGGGGCCGACACCGGGGAGCTGTTTTTT.

The chain combines TRBV19 with TRBJ1-3; TRBD1 is a possible D gene (5 bases). V shed 3 bases and J shed 11 bases, with 14 bases lying between them. Germline V gene data show CDR1 as LNHDA and CDR2 as SQIVND (reference sequence). The CDR3 is 13 residues long. CDR3 sequence (DNA): TGTGCCAGTAGTATCGGCAGGGATGGAGCCATATATTTT. Amino acid sequence: CASSIGRDGAIYF.

This sequence joins TRBV5-1 and TRBJ2-2; D possibly corresponds to TRBD2 (5 bases). This CDR3 contains 16 residues. Germline CDR1 is SGHRS and CDR2 is YFSETQ. V lost 1 base and J 0 bases, leaving 10 bases between the germline ends. The CDR3 sequence: CASSLSLASNTGELFF. CDR3 nucleotide sequence: TGCGCCAGCAGCTTGAGTCTAGCCTCGAACACCGGGGAGCTGTTTTTT.

The chain carries TRBV9 and TRBJ2-3, with D possibly being TRBD2 (6 bases). The CDR3 has 15 amino acids. CDR1 SGDLS and CDR2 YYNGEE come from the germline V gene. With 3 bases removed from V and 4 bases from J, the gap between germline ends came to 15 bases. The CDR3 region has the DNA TGTGCCAGCAGCGCGGACCCCGGGAGCCCAGATACGCAGTATTTT. Encoded protein: CASSADPGSPDTQYF. Full variable domain (remainder filled in from reference TRBV9 and TRBJ2-3): DSGVTQTPKHLITATGQRVTLRCSPRSGDLSVYWYQQSLDQGLQFLIQYYNGEERAKGNILERFSAQQFPDLHSELNLSSLELGDSALYFCASSADPGSPDTQYFGPGTRLTVL.

The chain is built from TRBV1 and TRBJ1-6; no check of the table's D call, TRBD1, against the DNA was made. TRBV1 has pseudogene status. There are 14 residues in the CDR3. CDR3 in DNA: TGCACCAGCAGCCAAGGGGCAGGGGCTTCACCCCTCCACTTT. Translated, it gives CTSSQGAGASPLHF.

The chain is built from TRBV6-5 and TRBJ2-4; 8 bases map to TRBD2. The CDR3 contains 16 residues. Germline CDR1 reads MNHEY; CDR2 reads SVGAGI. Germline trimming cut 0 bases from V and 8 bases from J; bases unmatched to any gene: 9. The CDR3 sequence: CASSYSKSGLVDIQYF. The CDR3 nucleotides are TGTGCCAGCAGTTACTCGAAGTCGGGACTAGTCGACATTCAGTACTTC.

The rearrangement uses TRBV9 and TRBJ2-2; D may be TRBD1 (6 bases). The ends were cut back, 3 bases at V and 4 bases at J, with 16 bases in the middle. Germline V lookup: CDR1 SGDLS, CDR2 YYNGEE. CDR3 length equals 16 residues. The CDR3 spells CASSAGPGVVTGELFF. CDR3 nucleotides: TGTGCCAGCAGCGCGGGACCAGGGGTCGTCACCGGGGAGCTGTTTTTT.

The J gene is TRBJ2-3, the V gene TRBV9, with 7 bases matching TRBD2. The CDR3 is 15 residues long. Looked up from germline, CDR1 is SGDLS and CDR2 is YYNGEE. V lost 3 bases to trimming and J lost 0 bases; unmatched junction nucleotides: 4. CDR3 amino acids: CASSGGGISTDTQYF. Written as DNA, the CDR3 is TGTGCCAGCAGCGGGGGGGGGATTAGCACAGATACGCAGTATTTT.

This clone was seen only once. The gene calls are TRBV27 and TRBJ1-2, with unresolved D. This CDR3 has 15 residues. Deletions cut 2 bases from V and 4 bases from J, with 14 bases between. Germline V CDR1 and CDR2: MNHEY, SMNVEV (reference sequence). The CDR3 DNA reads TGTGCCAGCAGTTTAAATGTCTTCGGGGTCTATGGCTACACCTTC. Translating gives CASSLNVFGVYGYTF.

In its sample, this clone was seen once. This chain joins TRBV7-9 and TRBJ2-7; 8 bases agree with TRBD1. The V gene end was trimmed by 10 bases and the J gene end by 5 bases; junction bases not matched to a gene: 10. CDR3 length: 13 amino acids. In germline, CDR1 is SEHNR, CDR2 FQNEAQ (reference sequence). DNA for the CDR3: TGTGCCACGAAGGACAGGGATTTCGACGAGCAGTACTTC. It codes for CATKDRDFDEQYF.

J is TRBJ2-2 and V is TRBV5-1; TRBD2 aligns across 12 bases. Germline V gene data show CDR1 as SGHRS and CDR2 as YFSETQ. This CDR3 has 16 residues. Germline trimming cut 5 bases from V and 4 bases from J; bases unmatched to any gene: 6. CDR3 sequence: CASSETSGSPTGELFF. The CDR3 region has the DNA TGCGCCAGCAGTGAGACTAGCGGGAGTCCCACCGGGGAGCTGTTTTTT.